This T cell receptor beta chain is from a study of spatial heterogeneity in lung cancer. MiXCR, applied by TCRdb to the 5' RACE reads, yields one record per CDR3 protein. This sample has more than 30,000 distinct CDR3 sequences, with 8.5% to 12% found just once. V lost 5 bases to trimming and J lost 3 bases, with 19 bases between them. This CDR3 comprises 16 residues. CDR1 and CDR2 from the germline V gene are SGHAT and FQDESV (reference sequence). Indicated time point: blood at routine non-recurrence follow-up after resection. Extraction of whole RNA from tumor, nontumor lung or frozen PBMC preceded unsorted sequencing. This clonotype was counted ten times or more.

The clonotype was recovered from a female donor with early-stage non-small cell lung cancer. The rearrangement links TRBV11-1 to TRBJ2-5; a weak D match, TRBD2 (5 bases). Material: PBMCs, obtained at follow-up. The DNA for the CDR3 is TGTGCCAGCAGCCGGTTGGGAGTTCGTGTCGAAGAGACCCAGTACTTC. This encodes CASSRLGVRVEETQYF.